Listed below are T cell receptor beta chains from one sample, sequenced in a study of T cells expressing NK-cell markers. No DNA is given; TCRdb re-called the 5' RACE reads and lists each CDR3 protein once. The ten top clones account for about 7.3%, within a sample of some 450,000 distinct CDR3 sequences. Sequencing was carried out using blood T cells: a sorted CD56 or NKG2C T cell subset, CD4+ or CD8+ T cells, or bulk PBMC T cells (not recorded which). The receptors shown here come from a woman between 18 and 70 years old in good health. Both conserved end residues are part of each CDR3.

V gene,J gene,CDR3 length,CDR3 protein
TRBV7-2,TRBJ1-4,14,CASSSTGAQEKLFF
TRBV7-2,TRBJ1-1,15,CASSRYRGLNTEAFF
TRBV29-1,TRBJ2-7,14,CSVEEGTKGYEQYF
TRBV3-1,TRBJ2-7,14,CASSQGGSLYEQYF
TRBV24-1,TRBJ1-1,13,CATSVSLGTEAFF
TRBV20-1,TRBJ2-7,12,CSRTDLSYEQYF
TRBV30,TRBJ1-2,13,CAWSSGNDYGYTF
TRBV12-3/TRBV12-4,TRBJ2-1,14,CASGWGPYYNEQFF
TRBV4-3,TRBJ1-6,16,CASSQATHGTNSPLHF
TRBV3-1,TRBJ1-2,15,CASSTRQILNYGYTF
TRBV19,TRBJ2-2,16,CASSILGTLSTGELFF
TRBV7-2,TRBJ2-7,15,CASSLGLTSEPEQYF
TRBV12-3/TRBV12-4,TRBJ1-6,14,CASSQGIGNSPLHF
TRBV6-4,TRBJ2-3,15,CASSLSGDGGDTQYF
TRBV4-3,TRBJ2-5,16,CASSQDPANRAETQYF
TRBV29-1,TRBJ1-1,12,CSVEGTGTEAFF
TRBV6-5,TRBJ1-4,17,CASSYGSRDTPTEKLFF
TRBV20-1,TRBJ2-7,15,CSARPGQGARDEQYF
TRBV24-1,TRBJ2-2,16,CATSDPGQANTGELFF
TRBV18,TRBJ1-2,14,CASSLETGIYGYTF
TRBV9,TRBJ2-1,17,CASSVLQTSGLYNEQFF
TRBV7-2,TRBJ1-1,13,CASSQSIEFRAFF
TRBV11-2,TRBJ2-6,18,CASSLSPLGGAGANVLTF
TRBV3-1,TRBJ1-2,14,CASSQQPGNYGYTF
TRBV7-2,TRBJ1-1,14,CASSPLREYTEAFF
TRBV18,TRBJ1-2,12,CASSPEQHGYTF
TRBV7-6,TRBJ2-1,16,CASSEGRGSSYNEQFF
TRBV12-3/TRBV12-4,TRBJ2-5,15,CASSFSWAPRETQYF
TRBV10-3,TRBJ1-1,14,CAIIREAINTEAFF
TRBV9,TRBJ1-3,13,CASSQDSGNTIYF
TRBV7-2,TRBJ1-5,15,CASSLGDSSNQPQHF
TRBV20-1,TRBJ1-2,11,CSAGPGYGYTF
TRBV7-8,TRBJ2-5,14,CASSYGGQAVTQYF
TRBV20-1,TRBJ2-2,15,CSARRREGLSGELFF
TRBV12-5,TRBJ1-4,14,CASGFGQLNEKLFF
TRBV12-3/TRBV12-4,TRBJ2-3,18,CASSWGGGLAGGVDTQYF